The 8 T cell receptor beta chains below come from one sample, sequenced in a study of T cells in Graves' hyperthyroidism and ophthalmopathy (dated by TCRdb to about 2019). The library was prepared using multiplex PCR. Sequenced using an Illumina HiSeq 2000. The TCR beta CDR3 regions were amplified from the RNA transcripts. For the first round of RT-PCR on the TCR CDR3, the HTBI primer set was used together with the Qiagen OneStep RT-PCR kit. In TCRdb, the public reads were trimmed at Q25 with fastp and aligned with MiXCR, with productive beta chains retained. Records with the same CDR3 protein are collapsed into one entry carrying the most frequent genes and DNA. The sample table lists approximately 870,000 distinct CDR3 sequences, around 39% of them with a count of one. Of the sample, approximately 8.7% is held by the ten largest clones. Sequenced input: blood. The receptors stem from a man aged 18 to 29 with Graves' hyperthyroidism.

This clonotype came up a few times. This chain joins TRBV7-9 and TRBJ2-5; D is ambiguous. CDR3 size: 16 residues. Germline lookup yields CDR1 SEHNR and CDR2 FQNEAQ (reference sequence). The V end lost 5 bases, the J end lost 5 bases, and 21 bases lay between the germline ends. Here the CDR3 DNA reads TGTGCCAGCAGCCAAGCCATGGCGGCAAGTGAGGAGACCCAGTACTTC. Protein sequence: CASSQAMAASEETQYF.

The J gene is TRBJ2-7, the V gene TRBV7-2; tentative D call: TRBD2 (6 bases). Germline assignment: CDR1 SGHTA and CDR2 FQGNSA. V was cut by 5 bases and J by 0 bases, with 17 bases left in between. The CDR3 totals 16 residues. CDR3 amino acids: CASSLPEEGTSYEQYF. The DNA for the CDR3 is TGTGCCAGCAGCCTCCCGGAGGAGGGGACCTCCTACGAGCAGTACTTC. The whole variable domain, remainder taken from reference TRBV7-2 and TRBJ2-7, is GAGVSQSPSNKVTEKGKDVELRCDPISGHTALYWYRQSLGQGLEFLIYFQGNSAPDKSGLPSDRFSAERTGGSVSTLTIQRTQQEDSAVYLCASSLPEEGTSYEQYFGPGTRLTVT.

Here the CDR3 reads CSARDPSGGLGETQYF. In nucleotides, the CDR3 is TGCAGTGCTAGAGATCCCAGCGGGGGGCTGGGGGAGACCCAGTACTTC. This chain links TRBV20-1 with TRBJ2-5; TRBD2 matches 9 bases. The CDR3 loop spans 16 amino acids. V lost 0 bases, J lost 5 bases, and 10 bases stayed unmatched. CDR1 is DFQATT and CDR2 is SNEGSKA in the germline V gene (reference sequence).

About this clonotype itself: With a much larger clone just one base away, this may be a read error. The J gene is TRBJ1-5, the V gene TRBV7-2; D gene unclear. The germline V gene has CDR1 SGHTA and CDR2 FQGNSA. Between the trimmed V and J ends, which lost 3 bases and 8 bases, there was a span of 11 bases. This CDR3 region has 13 residues. The CDR3 DNA sequence: TGTGCCAGCAGCTTTAACGGGTTCAAGCCCCAGCATTTT. Protein: CASSFNGFKPQHF. The whole variable domain, remainder taken from reference TRBV7-2 and TRBJ1-5, is GAGVSQSPSNKVTEKGKDVELRCDPISGHTALYWYRQSLGQGLEFLIYFQGNSAPDKSGLPSDRFSAERTGGSVSTLTIQRTQQEDSAVYLCASSFNGFKPQHFGDGTRLSIL.

This clonotype was picked up a small number of times. One base away lies a much larger clone, so this may be a sequencing read error. CDR3 coding DNA: TGTGCCAGCAGCTTAGACGACACTGAAGCTTTCTTT. This sequence encodes CASSLDDTEAFF. The V and J genes are TRBV7-8 and TRBJ1-1; D unresolved. The germline gives CDR1 SGHVS, CDR2 FQNEAQ. This CDR3 is built from 12 residues. Deletions cut 1 base from V and 3 bases from J, with 3 bases between.

The genes are TRBV5-6 and TRBJ2-7, with 9 nucleotides matching TRBD2. CDR3 size: 15 residues. Germline V CDR1 and CDR2: SGHDT, YYEEEE. The ends lost 4 bases at V and 4 bases at J; junction bases unmatched: 9. CDR3 sequence reads: CASSRMRLAGYEQYF. In DNA, the CDR3 is TGTGCCAGCAGCCGGATGAGGCTAGCGGGGTACGAGCAGTACTTC.

This clonotype was counted a few times. The chain joins TRBV2 to TRBJ2-6; 7 bases are a match to TRBD1. The CDR3 has 17 residues. V lost 6 bases, J lost 1 base, and 9 bases stayed unmatched. Per the germline V gene, CDR1 is SNHLY and CDR2 is FYNNEI. In DNA, the CDR3 is TGTGCCAGCAGCGTGACAGGGATCCTATCTGGGGCCAACGTCCTGACTTTC. It specifies CASSVTGILSGANVLTF.

This chain connects TRBV6-2 or TRBV6-3 to TRBJ1-1; TRBD1 agrees at 7 bases. The junction had 13 bases not matched to a gene; V was cut back by 6 bases and J by 0 bases. The CDR3 runs 17 residues. CDR1 and CDR2 (germline): MNHEY, SVGEGT. DNA of the CDR3: TGTGCCAGCAGGGGAAGACAGGGTGCAACCATGAACACTGAAGCTTTCTTT. It codes for CASRGRQGATMNTEAFF.